This T cell receptor beta chain is drawn from a study of radiotherapy plus CTLA-4 blockade in lung cancer. About the study: Around 18% of enrolled patients responded objectively, and about 30% had disease control. General study results and limits: With interferon-beta, early dynamics of blood T cell clones were reported to best predict response. In blood, tumor-derived TCR clones expanded after radiotherapy plus ipilimumab.

CDR1 and CDR2 from the germline V gene are SGHVS and FNYEAQ. The CDR3 sequence is 14 residues long. Trimming pared 5 bases from V and 4 bases from J, leaving 15 bases between. Only one count was recorded for this clone. Its specificity is not known. Method: immunoSEQ multiplex PCR; TCRdb's copy keeps in-frame clones and lacks some. The data hold 45,000 to 55,000 clones, with 75% to 90% observed a single time. People whose metastatic non-small-cell lung cancer was chemo-refractory got focal radiation along with CTLA-4 blockade by ipilimumab. This TCR came from a human donor with non-small cell lung cancer that progressed on radiotherapy plus ipilimumab. Some clones in this sample may be carry-over from other donors' samples. The sample here was peripheral blood, taken from a patient treated with radiotherapy plus ipilimumab. This sequence joins TRBV7-6 and TRBJ2-7; the D gene is possibly TRBD2 (5 bases). CDR3 in DNA: TGTGCCAGCAGCCAGATGGGGAGTAATTACGAGCAGTACTTC. It translates to CASSQMGSNYEQYF.